The 14 T cell receptor beta chains below come from one sample, sequenced in a study of CD8+CD57+ T cells in acquired aplastic anemia. By flow cytometry, patients selected for sequencing had shown an expansion of CD8+CD57+ cells. Genomic DNA was employed as the template in profiling TCR beta VDJ and CDR3. TCRdb called the reads again in MiXCR, with one record for every CDR3 protein. Among approximately 180,000 distinct CDR3 sequences listed, 63% were seen once. Sequencing was carried out using sorted CD4+, CD8+, or CD8+CD57+ T cells (not recorded which) from PBMCs. The source of these receptors is a human donor with aplastic anemia.

In its sample, this clonotype was seen many times. The chain carries TRBV19 and TRBJ1-1; a possible D gene is TRBD1 (6 bases). Trimming took 9 bases from V and 1 from J, leaving 21 bases between them. The CDR3 has 16 amino acids. Germline-derived CDR1 and CDR2 are LNHDA and SQIVND (reference sequence). CDR3 sequence: CASLAGTRGSNTEAFF. In nucleotides, the CDR3 is TGTGCCAGCCTTGCCGGGACACGAGGGTCGAACACTGAAGCTTTCTTT.

DNA for the CDR3: TGTGCCAGTAGTATCATCAATGAGCAGTTCTTC. Translated, it gives CASSIINEQFF. This chain links TRBV19 with TRBJ2-1; D is unresolved. The CDR3 length is 11 residues. Per germline, CDR1 LNHDA and CDR2 SQIVND (reference sequence). V lost 3 bases and J 6 bases, leaving 3 bases between the germline ends. Filled out from reference TRBV19 and TRBJ2-1, the complete variable domain reads DGGITQSPKYLFRKEGQNVTLSCEQNLNHDAMYWYRQDPGQGLRLIYYSQIVNDFQKGDIAEGYSVSREKKESFPLTVTSAQKNPTAFYLCASSIINEQFFGPGTRLTVL.

This clonotype came up many times. The chain recombines TRBV7-9 with TRBJ1-1; no clear D. Germline V lookup: CDR1 SEHNR, CDR2 FQNEAQ (reference sequence). This CDR3 spans 12 amino acids. V gave up 3 bases and J gave up 7 bases, with 9 bases separating them. Written as DNA, the CDR3 is TGTGCCAGCAGCTTTGGTGAAGTTGAAGCTTTCTTT. Encoded protein: CASSFGEVEAFF.

Ten or more counts support this clonotype. This sequence joins TRBV20-1 and TRBJ2-5, with 8 bases fitting TRBD2. The germline gives CDR1 DFQATT, CDR2 SNEGSKA (reference sequence). Trimming took 3 bases from V and 2 from J; bases not matched to a gene: 5. The length of the CDR3 is 14 residues. The CDR3 loop reads CSASGGAIQETQYF. The CDR3 DNA sequence: TGCAGTGCTAGCGGGGGGGCGATTCAAGAGACCCAGTACTTC.

The V and J genes are TRBV7-8 and TRBJ1-2; D ambiguous. CDR1 SGHVS and CDR2 FQNEAQ come from the germline V gene. CDR3 length: 13 amino acids. V gave up 2 bases and J gave up 6 bases, with 10 bases separating them. Here the CDR3 reads CASSLIIQNGYTF. CDR3 nucleotides: TGTGCCAGCAGCTTAATTATACAGAATGGCTACACCTTC.

This rearrangement joins TRBV7-9 to TRBJ2-3; the D is unclear. CDR3 size: 14 residues. V was cut by 1 base and J by 6 bases, with 11 bases left in between. Germline loops: CDR1 SEHNR, CDR2 FQNEAQ (reference sequence). The CDR3 reads CASSLGLSWDTQYF. CDR3 DNA: TGTGCCAGCAGCTTAGGACTTAGTTGGGATACGCAGTATTTT. Full variable domain (missing parts from reference TRBV7-9 and TRBJ2-3): DTGVSQNPRHKITKRGQNVTFRCDPISEHNRLYWYRQTLGQGPEFLTYFQNEAQLEKSRLLSDRFSAERPKGSFSTLEIQRTEQGDSAMYLCASSLGLSWDTQYFGPGTRLTVL.

The chain joins TRBV6-1 to TRBJ2-7, with 9 bases matching TRBD2. Germline lookup yields CDR1 MNHNS and CDR2 SASEGT. The CDR3 spans 15 residues. V dropped 6 bases and J dropped 2; count of bases not matched to a gene: 8. The CDR3 DNA reads TGTGCCAGCAGCACGAGCGGGGGGAGGCCCTACGAGCAGTACTTC. It specifies CASSTSGGRPYEQYF.

The chain carries TRBV20-1 and TRBJ1-2; no firm D call. Deletions cut 3 bases from V and 6 bases from J, with 17 bases between. The CDR3 runs to 14 residues. Germline CDR1 DFQATT, CDR2 SNEGSKA (reference sequence). In DNA, the CDR3 is TGCAGTGCTAGGCTGACGGTCCGAGAGGATGGCTACACCTTC. Residues: CSARLTVREDGYTF.

This clonotype was detected only once. The chain is built from TRBV2 and TRBJ1-6; possible D gene TRBD1, 6 bases. Germline V gives CDR1 SNHLY, CDR2 FYNNEI. Trimming took off 6 bases at V and 9 bases at J, with 15 bases between the two ends. This CDR3 contains 14 residues. In DNA, the CDR3 is TGTGCCAGCAGCTACAGGGACGGCCCTTCACCCCTCCACTTT. Amino acids: CASSYRDGPSPLHF. The full variable domain, rest sourced from reference TRBV2 and TRBJ1-6, is EPEVTQTPSHQVTQMGQEVILRCVPISNHLYFYWYRQILGQKVEFLVSFYNNEISEKSEIFDDQFSVERPDGSNFTLKIRSTKLEDSAMYFCASSYRDGPSPLHFGNGTRLTVT.

This clonotype was picked up many times. The chain uses TRBV5-1 and TRBJ1-4; TRBD1 matches 7 bases. Losses at the gene ends were 0 bases for V and 5 bases for J; bases not matched to a gene: 4. The CDR3 spans 15 residues. In germline, CDR1 is SGHRS, CDR2 YFSETQ. CDR3 in amino acids: CASSLDGQVNEKLFF. For the CDR3, the DNA is TGCGCCAGCAGCTTGGACGGACAGGTGAATGAAAAACTGTTTTTT.

This clonotype was detected only once. The chain couples TRBV15 to TRBJ1-1; 7 bases line up with TRBD1. The CDR3 is 16 residues long. Germline CDR1 and CDR2: LNHNV and YYDKDF (reference sequence). Trimming removed 2 bases from V and 1 base from J; junction bases left unmatched: 7. The CDR3 DNA reads TGTGCCACCAGCAGACGAACAGGGGTCTCGAACACTGAAGCTTTCTTT. Its translation: CATSRRTGVSNTEAFF.

This clonotype has only a few counts. One end of the junction varies from germline; a read error may be responsible. The gene calls are TRBV9 and TRBJ2-5; D is possibly TRBD1 (5 bases). Germline CDR1 is SGDLS and CDR2 is YYNGEE. The CDR3 loop spans 15 amino acids. CDR3 nucleotide sequence: TGTGCCTGCAGCCAAGACAGTGGACGGAAAGAGACCCAGTACTTC. This sequence encodes CACSQDSGRKETQYF.

A few counts support this clonotype. The rearrangement uses TRBV2 and TRBJ2-7; 12 bases are shared with TRBD1. The CDR3 totals 15 residues. CDR1 SNHLY and CDR2 FYNNEI come from the germline V gene. With 4 bases clipped from V and 3 bases from J, the junction kept 4 bases outside the gene matches. The CDR3 reads CASSAGTGGGYEQYF. In DNA form, the CDR3 reads TGTGCCAGCAGTGCGGGGACAGGGGGCGGCTACGAGCAGTACTTC. The complete variable domain, with remaining parts taken from reference TRBV2 and TRBJ2-7, reads EPEVTQTPSHQVTQMGQEVILRCVPISNHLYFYWYRQILGQKVEFLVSFYNNEISEKSEIFDDQFSVERPDGSNFTLKIRSTKLEDSAMYFCASSAGTGGGYEQYFGPGTRLTVT.

This clonotype has at least ten counts. The CDR3 sequence: CSALGTLRNEQFF. The CDR3 region has the DNA TGCAGTGCCCTCGGGACTCTACGGAATGAGCAGTTCTTC. V usage is TRBV20-1 and J usage is TRBJ2-1; tentatively, D is TRBD2 (6 bases). Germline V lookup: CDR1 DFQATT, CDR2 SNEGSKA (reference sequence). Trimming cost V 6 bases and J 7 bases, with 16 bases left between them. The CDR3 has 13 amino acids.